The 19 T cell receptor beta chains presented below share a single source sample, sequenced in a study of blood T cells in healthy people across ages. For the second PCR, which ran for roughly 6 to 11 cycles, a sample-barcoded 5' primer and a J-beta primer mix were used. TCRdb called the 5' RACE reads again in MiXCR, with one record for every CDR3 protein. The sample consists of over 500,000 distinct CDR3 sequences, roughly half of them appearing once. The sample taken for sequencing was blood. These receptors were taken from an elderly woman in good health.

There are many counts of this clonotype. This sequence joins TRBV7-3 and TRBJ2-3; D is undetermined. The CDR3 totals 13 residues. Germline V gene data show CDR1 as SGHTA and CDR2 as FQGTGA. The V end lost 6 bases, the J end lost 5 bases, and 12 bases lay between the germline ends. The CDR3 protein is CASSPSSGDTQYF. In DNA, the CDR3 is TGTGCCAGCAGTCCCTCCTCCGGAGATACGCAGTATTTT.

This rearrangement joins TRBV5-1 to TRBJ2-2, with a weak D call TRBD2 (5 bases). This CDR3 contains 14 residues. Deletions cut 5 bases from V and 0 bases from J, with 8 bases between. Germline values: CDR1 SGHRS, CDR2 YFSETQ. The DNA of the CDR3 is TGCGCCAGCAGAACGACTACGAACACCGGGGAGCTGTTTTTT. It is translated as CASRTTTNTGELFF.

V is TRBV11-2 and J is TRBJ2-3; 11 bases line up with TRBD2. The ends lost 5 bases at V and 4 bases at J; junction bases unmatched: 14. Germline CDR1 reads SGHAT; CDR2 reads FQNNGV. CDR3 length: 18 amino acids. The CDR3 loop reads CASSPRVPSGRPADTQYF. CDR3 DNA: TGTGCCAGCAGCCCGCGCGTCCCTAGCGGGAGGCCCGCAGATACGCAGTATTTT.

This clonotype was counted ten times or more. J is TRBJ1-5 and V is TRBV5-1; D gene ambiguous. The germline V gene has CDR1 SGHRS and CDR2 YFSETQ. The V end was cut by 0 bases, the J end by 4 bases, with 11 bases between. The CDR3 sequence is 15 residues long. For the CDR3, the DNA is TGCGCCAGCAGCTTGGGGCCCGAGTCAAATCAGCCCCAGCATTTT. Amino acids: CASSLGPESNQPQHF.

This clonotype was recorded at least ten times. V usage is TRBV5-1 and J usage is TRBJ2-7; 13 bases agree with TRBD2. J lost 2 bases, V lost 4 bases, and 3 bases had no gene match. Germline V CDR1 and CDR2: SGHRS, YFSETQ. This CDR3 comprises 15 residues. The CDR3 here is CASSPGLAGPYEQYF. CDR3 nucleotides: TGCGCCAGCAGCCCGGGACTAGCGGGACCCTACGAGCAGTACTTC.

This clonotype was observed a few times. This chain links TRBV6-2 or TRBV6-3 with TRBJ2-7, with 7 bases fitting TRBD1. This CDR3 is built from 11 residues. The germline gives CDR1 MNHEY, CDR2 SVGEGT. V lost 8 bases to trimming and J lost 7 bases; unmatched junction nucleotides: 5. CDR3 residues: CASSTGREQYF. CDR3 sequence (DNA): TGTGCCAGCTCGACAGGGCGAGAGCAGTACTTC.

V gene TRBV20-1 combines with J gene TRBJ2-5, with D perhaps matching TRBD1 or TRBD2 (7 bases each). Gene TRBJ2-7 matches the end of the DNA better, so the J call may be wrong. The CDR3 contains 12 residues. Germline loops: CDR1 DFQATT, CDR2 SNEGSKA (reference sequence). The DNA of the CDR3 is TGCAGTGCCAGGGGGGGGCCATACGAGCAGTACTTC. This sequence encodes CSARGGPYEQYF.

This clonotype has just a few counts. The J gene is TRBJ2-7, the V gene TRBV7-2; 7 bases agree with TRBD1. The CDR3 spans 13 residues. Germline CDR1 reads SGHTA; CDR2 reads FQGNSA. J lost 7 bases, V lost 5 bases, and 8 bases had no gene match. The CDR3 loop reads CASSLRQGDEQYF. In DNA, the CDR3 is TGTGCCAGCAGCCTCAGACAGGGTGATGAGCAGTACTTC.

This clonotype was seen a single time. Compared with germline, one end of the junction differs, possibly owing to a read error. The gene calls are TRBV2 and TRBJ2-1; the D gene could be TRBD1 or TRBD2 (5 bases each). CDR1 SNHLY and CDR2 FYNNEI come from the germline V gene. CDR3 length: 16 residues. The DNA of the CDR3 is TGTACCAGCACGAGAAGGCAGGGAGTGATTTACAATGAGCAGTTCTTC. It yields the protein CTSTRRQGVIYNEQFF. The full variable domain, its missing parts supplied by reference TRBV2 and TRBJ2-1, is EPEVTQTPSHQVTQMGQEVILRCVPISNHLYFYWYRQILGQKVEFLVSFYNNEISEKSEIFDDQFSVERPDGSNFTLKIRSTKLEDSAMYFCTSTRRQGVIYNEQFFGPGTRLTVL.

Of note for this clonotype: The germline gene is not matched at one end of the junction; a read error may be the cause. The J gene is TRBJ1-6, the V gene TRBV11-2; 7 positions agree with TRBD1. The CDR3 is made up of 17 amino acids. The V gene's germline CDR1 is SGHAT and CDR2 FQNNGV. In DNA, the CDR3 is TGTGCCAGCAGCTTAGATCTAGGAACAGGGGATAATCCACCCCTCCACTTT. It is translated as CASSLDLGTGDNPPLHF.

This rearrangement joins TRBV12-3 or TRBV12-4 to TRBJ1-2; 9 nucleotides align to TRBD1. The CDR3 totals 14 residues. The V gene end was trimmed by 1 base and the J gene end by 10 bases; junction bases not matched to a gene: 7. The DNA for the CDR3 is TGTGCCAGCAGTTTAGGGGACAGGGTAGATGACTACACCTTC. The encoded protein is CASSLGDRVDDYTF.

The V call is TRBV4-2, the J call TRBJ2-1, with D uncertain. Trimming pared 4 bases from V and 3 bases from J, leaving 16 bases between. Germline V gives CDR1 LGHNA, CDR2 YNFKEQ. The length of the CDR3 is 16 residues. The CDR3 loop reads CASSPDRSRHYNEQFF. CDR3 bases: TGTGCCAGCAGCCCTGATCGGTCGAGACACTACAATGAGCAGTTCTTC.

Ten or more counts support this clonotype. The rearrangement joins TRBV12-3 or TRBV12-4 to TRBJ2-1; tentative D call: TRBD1 (6 bases). The CDR3 has 13 residues. V was cut by 6 bases and J by 6 bases, with 12 bases left in between. CDR3 in amino acids: CASRQGPGNEQFF. The CDR3 nucleotides are TGTGCCAGCAGACAGGGTCCGGGCAATGAGCAGTTCTTC.

This clonotype was counted between two and nine times. This may be a read error: a much more frequent sequence differs by one nucleotide. The rearrangement uses TRBV28 and TRBJ2-7, with TRBD1 matching over 9 bases. The CDR3 is 16 amino acids. Germline V gene lookup returns CDR1 MDHEN and CDR2 SYDVKM. The CDR3 nucleotides read TGTGCCAGCAGTTTAATGGGGACAGGGAAAGGAGGCGAGCGGTACTTC. This gives the protein CASSLMGTGKGGERYF.

The rearrangement uses TRBV5-1 and TRBJ2-3; 8 bases fit TRBD2. CDR1 SGHRS and CDR2 YFSETQ come from the germline V gene. The V and J ends lost 0 bases and 4 bases, in that order; junction bases with no gene match: 7. This CDR3 region has 16 residues. CDR3 nucleotides: TGCGCCAGCAGCTTGGTTGGTAGCGGGGTCGCAGATACGCAGTATTTT. Its translation: CASSLVGSGVADTQYF.

The rearrangement links TRBV13 to TRBJ2-5; D uncertain. Germline V gives CDR1 PRHDT, CDR2 FYEKMQ (reference sequence). V lost 1 base and J lost 2, with 8 bases in between. CDR3 size: 14 residues. The CDR3: CASSLEAEQETQYF. The CDR3 DNA is TGTGCCAGCAGCTTAGAGGCAGAGCAAGAGACCCAGTACTTC. Using reference TRBV13 and TRBJ2-5 for the parts outside the CDR3, the full variable domain is AAGVIQSPRHLIKEKRETATLKCYPIPRHDTVYWYQQGPGQDPQFLISFYEKMQSDKGSIPDRFSAQQFSDYHSELNMSSLELGDSALYFCASSLEAEQETQYFGPGTRLLVL.

This chain joins TRBV5-1 and TRBJ2-1, with 9 bases lining up with TRBD2. Trimming removed 1 base from V and 8 bases from J; junction bases left unmatched: 7. This CDR3 has 15 residues. Looked up from germline, CDR1 is SGHRS and CDR2 is YFSETQ. CDR3 sequence reads: CASSLFLAGSDEQFF. DNA of the CDR3: TGCGCCAGCAGCTTGTTCCTAGCGGGGAGCGATGAGCAGTTCTTC.

This clonotype was found a few times. The chain has TRBV7-3 and TRBJ2-1, with D possibly TRBD2 on 5 matching bases. Per germline, CDR1 SGHTA and CDR2 FQGTGA. This CDR3 region has 15 residues. Deletions cut 2 bases from V and 3 bases from J, with 11 bases between. In DNA form, the CDR3 reads TGTGCCAGCAGCTTAGGGAGACGAGGCTACAATGAGCAGTTCTTC. This gives the protein CASSLGRRGYNEQFF.

The chain uses TRBV27 and TRBJ2-7; possibly TRBD1 for D (5 bases). The end of the DNA is better explained by TRBJ2-5, so the J call may be wrong. CDR3 length equals 13 residues. Germline CDR1 and CDR2: MNHEY and SMNVEV (reference sequence). CDR3 in amino acids: CASSLTRAETQYF. DNA for the CDR3: TGTGCCAGCAGTTTGACCAGGGCCGAGACCCAGTACTTC.